These 10 T cell receptor beta chains originate from one sample sequenced in a study of blood T cell repertoires in COVID-19. Using immunoSEQ multiplex PCR, the repertoire was profiled, and TCRdb retains in-frame clones only, with some absent. Of 60,000 or so clones listed, roughly four fifths are singletons. The sequencing input was peripheral blood. These receptor sequences come from a man aged 60 to 75 with acute or convalescent COVID-19.

The rearrangement links TRBV7-2 to TRBJ2-2, with D possibly being TRBD2 (5 bases). Germline lookup yields CDR1 SGHTA and CDR2 FQGNSA. The CDR3 spans 13 residues. Trimming took off 2 bases at V and 6 bases at J, with 7 bases between the two ends. The CDR3 loop is CASSLLGAGELFF. As DNA, the CDR3 is TGTGCCAGCAGCTTACTCGGGGCCGGGGAGCTGTTTTTT.

The genes are TRBV2 and TRBJ2-1, with 12 bases matching TRBD2. Unmatched junction bases numbered 1, after V lost 0 bases and J lost 4 bases. The CDR3 is 16 amino acids. Germline V gene data show CDR1 as SNHLY and CDR2 as FYNNEI. The CDR3 loop reads CASSEAGLAGYNEQFF. CDR3 DNA: TGTGCCAGCAGTGAAGCTGGACTAGCGGGGTACAATGAGCAGTTCTTC.

This rearrangement joins TRBV12-2 to TRBJ2-1; no check of the table's D call, TRBD2, against the DNA was made. TRBV12-2 is termed a pseudogene. The CDR3 loop spans 18 amino acids. CDR3 residues: CASRILIAGLSSYNEQFF. For the CDR3, the DNA is TGTGCAAGTCGCATCCTAATAGCGGGGCTGAGCTCCTACAATGAGCAGTTCTTC.

The rearrangement uses TRBV25-1 and TRBJ2-7; 9 bases map to TRBD1. Per the germline V gene, CDR1 is MGHDK and CDR2 is SYGVNS. This CDR3 contains 14 residues. The V and J ends lost 4 bases and 1 base, in that order; junction bases with no gene match: 2. CDR3 loop: CASSVQGASYEQYF. The DNA of the CDR3 is TGTGCCAGCAGTGTACAGGGGGCTTCCTACGAGCAGTACTTC.

This clone was detected only a few times. The gene calls are TRBV10-3 and TRBJ1-2, with D tentatively TRBD1 (6 bases). This CDR3 comprises 12 residues. CDR1 is ENHRY, CDR2 SYGVKD, per germline. With 6 bases removed from V and 7 bases from J, the gap between germline ends came to 12 bases. CDR3 protein: CAISSSGVGYTF. CDR3 nucleotide sequence: TGTGCCATCAGCTCGTCAGGGGTTGGCTACACCTTC.

This clone was detected once. The chain is built from TRBV5-5 and TRBJ2-6; a weak D match, TRBD1 (5 bases). Germline V CDR1 and CDR2: SGHKS, YYEKEE (reference sequence). Trimming stripped 4 bases from V and 2 bases from J, with 10 bases between. The CDR3 totals 15 residues. CDR3 sequence (DNA): TGTGCCAGCAGCAGGGGTGGGGCTGGGGCCAACGTCCTGACTTTC. Protein product: CASSRGGAGANVLTF.

This chain uses TRBV5-1 with TRBJ1-2; 7 nucleotides line up with TRBD1. V lost 3 bases, J lost 7 bases, and 18 bases stayed unmatched. The CDR3 spans 17 residues. Per germline, CDR1 SGHRS and CDR2 YFSETQ. The CDR3 bases are TGCGCCAGCAGCTCTCCACCCCAAGGGGACAGCCTAAGTGGCTACACCTTC. Its protein product is CASSSPPQGDSLSGYTF.

The chain employs TRBV24-1 and TRBJ2-1; D uncertain. In germline, CDR1 is KGHDR, CDR2 SFDVKD. This CDR3 has 12 amino acids. V was pared by 9 bases and J by 9 bases, with 14 bases between. CDR3: CATYYLSLEQFF. The CDR3 DNA follows: TGTGCCACCTATTACCTGTCACTTGAGCAGTTCTTC.

This chain joins TRBV12-3 or TRBV12-4 and TRBJ1-2; a weak D match, TRBD1 (5 bases). V lost 7 bases and J 7 bases, leaving 13 bases between the germline ends. There are 12 residues in the CDR3. CDR3 residues: CASTGGRSGYTF. In nucleotides, the CDR3 is TGTGCCAGCACCGGGGGGAGGTCTGGCTACACCTTC.

This clone was observed a single time. The chain couples TRBV5-6 to TRBJ2-5; D may be TRBD1 (5 bases). The CDR3 sequence is 13 residues long. Germline V gene data show CDR1 as SGHDT and CDR2 as YYEEEE. V was trimmed by 0 bases and J by 8 bases, leaving 11 bases between them. The CDR3 DNA follows: TGTGCCAGCAGCTTGGATATAGGGGAAACCCAGTACTTC. Amino acids: CASSLDIGETQYF.